This T cell receptor beta chain was identified during a study of brain T cells in children with intractable seizures. The sequenced cases were selected for having the highest brain T cell transcript signatures. Pre-surgery treatment included at least one anti-epileptic drug. The protocol was immunoSEQ multiplex PCR, while the TCRdb copy is restricted to in-frame clones and leaves out a portion. The sample holds about 2,000 clones; around 73% are singletons and the top ten take around a quarter. Overall study findings and caveats: Pre-surgery blood may have been undersampled, hiding some clones. Each case's top public CDR3 resembled known HCMV, EBV or influenza A CDR3s. HCMV serostatus was not known, and viral specificity came from CDR3 similarity only.

Comment on this clone: Antigen unknown.

The CDR3 is 12 amino acids. V dropped 3 bases and J dropped 6 bases, with 6 bases sitting between them. The clonotype originates from a girl aged 2 to 9 with tuberous sclerosis and intractable seizures. Sequenced here: resected brain tissue, sampled at surgery. This chain joins TRBV12-3 or TRBV12-4 and TRBJ1-5; D gene ambiguous. The CDR3 DNA is TGTGCCAGCAGTTTTGTAGGTCAGCCCCAGCATTTT. Amino acids: CASSFVGQPQHF.